A selection of T cell receptor beta chains follows, all from one sample in a study of blood T cell repertoires in COVID-19. Profiled with immunoSEQ multiplex PCR; TCRdb holds only in-frame clones, not every one. The sample lists some 150,000 clones, 83% seen once, with 12% in the top ten. The sequenced material came from peripheral blood. These receptors were taken from an older woman with COVID-19, enrolled during active disease. The CDR3 runs from the conserved cysteine through the conserved F or W. The D gene is left open where the match is weak. Clone size is not always given. Where it is, it says once, few, many or a class for expanded clones.

j_call: TRBJ2-7; clone_size: NA; v_call: TRBV6-5; d_call: TRBD1; cdr3_aa: CAGSGTGPVHEQYF; cdr3_nt: TGTGCCGGGTCCGGGACAGGGCCTGTCCACGAGCAGTACTTC
j_call: TRBJ1-5; clone_size: NA; v_call: TRBV5-1; d_call: NA; cdr3_aa: CASSLVAGSNQPQHF; cdr3_nt: TGCGCCAGCAGCTTGGTGGCAGGCAGCAATCAGCCCCAGCATTTT
j_call: TRBJ1-5; clone_size: NA; v_call: TRBV30; d_call: NA; cdr3_aa: CAWNRDKDQPQHF; cdr3_nt: TGTGCCTGGAACCGGGACAAGGATCAGCCCCAGCATTTT
j_call: TRBJ2-7; clone_size: NA; v_call: TRBV4-2; d_call: NA; cdr3_aa: CASSQDGLSSYEQYF; cdr3_nt: TGTGCCAGCAGCCAAGATGGCCTCAGCTCCTACGAGCAGTACTTC
j_call: TRBJ1-2; clone_size: NA; v_call: TRBV18; d_call: NA; cdr3_aa: CASSRSGDHGYTF; cdr3_nt: TGTGCCAGCTCTCGATCAGGGGACCATGGCTACACCTTC
j_call: TRBJ2-1; clone_size: NA; v_call: TRBV12-5; d_call: TRBD2; cdr3_aa: CASGLTSGRHNEQFF; cdr3_nt: TGTGCTAGTGGTTTAACTAGCGGGAGGCACAATGAGCAGTTCTTC
j_call: TRBJ1-1; clone_size: NA; v_call: TRBV7-8; d_call: TRBD1; cdr3_aa: CASSLATGFNTEAFF; cdr3_nt: TGTGCCAGCAGCTTAGCGACAGGGTTTAACACTGAAGCTTTCTTT
j_call: TRBJ1-6; clone_size: NA; v_call: TRBV25-1; d_call: NA; cdr3_aa: CASTSPSRNSPLHF; cdr3_nt: TGTGCCAGCACCTCGCCAAGCCGGAATTCACCCCTCCACTTT
j_call: TRBJ2-1; clone_size: NA; v_call: TRBV21-1; d_call: NA; cdr3_aa: CASSKAERLSSYNEQFF; cdr3_nt: TGTGCCAGCAGCAAAGCTGAGCGCTTGAGCTCCTACAATGAGCAGTTCTTC
j_call: TRBJ1-3; clone_size: few; v_call: TRBV7-2; d_call: TRBD1; cdr3_aa: CASSPQGSGNTIYF; cdr3_nt: TGTGCCAGCAGCCCACAGGGGTCAGGAAACACCATATATTTT
j_call: TRBJ1-2; clone_size: NA; v_call: TRBV7-9; d_call: NA; cdr3_aa: CASSLGDMRYGYTF; cdr3_nt: TGTGCCAGCAGCTTAGGGGACATGCGGTATGGCTACACCTTC
j_call: TRBJ1-5; clone_size: NA; v_call: TRBV24-1; d_call: NA; cdr3_aa: CATSDGARGNQPQHF; cdr3_nt: TGTGCCACCAGTGATGGGGCCCGTGGCAACCAGCCCCAGCATTTT
j_call: TRBJ1-1; clone_size: NA; v_call: TRBV5-6; d_call: NA; cdr3_aa: CASSSDLNTEAFF; cdr3_nt: TGTGCCAGCAGCTCGGACTTGAACACTGAAGCTTTCTTT
j_call: TRBJ2-1; clone_size: once; v_call: TRBV3-1/TRBV3-2; d_call: TRBD2; cdr3_aa: CASTAPGLAGGYEQFF; cdr3_nt: TGTGCCAGCACCGCACCGGGACTAGCGGGAGGGTATGAGCAGTTCTTC
j_call: TRBJ2-1; clone_size: NA; v_call: TRBV19; d_call: TRBD2; cdr3_aa: CASSTFTRTRIVVEQFF; cdr3_nt: TGTGCCAGTAGTACCTTCACCAGGACTAGGATTGTGGTTGAGCAGTTCTTC
j_call: TRBJ1-1; clone_size: NA; v_call: TRBV3-1/TRBV3-2; d_call: NA; cdr3_aa: CASSRLTVQSEAFF; cdr3_nt: TGTGCCAGCAGCCGTTTGACAGTTCAAAGTGAAGCTTTCTTT
j_call: TRBJ1-4; clone_size: NA; v_call: TRBV7-9; d_call: TRBD1; cdr3_aa: CASSLGGTGDEKLFF; cdr3_nt: TGTGCCAGCAGCTTAGGGGGGACAGGGGACGAAAAACTGTTTTTT
j_call: TRBJ2-2; clone_size: NA; v_call: TRBV7-9; d_call: TRBD2; cdr3_aa: CASSLALASGATGELFF; cdr3_nt: TGTGCCAGCAGCTTAGCGTTGGCTAGCGGAGCTACCGGGGAGCTGTTTTTT
j_call: TRBJ2-7; clone_size: NA; v_call: TRBV6-5; d_call: NA; cdr3_aa: CASSYRLSPFYEQYF; cdr3_nt: TGTGCCAGCAGTTACCGTCTCAGTCCTTTCTACGAGCAGTACTTC
j_call: TRBJ1-2; clone_size: NA; v_call: TRBV12-3/TRBV12-4; d_call: NA; cdr3_aa: CASTTGNNYGYTF; cdr3_nt: TGTGCCAGCACCACAGGGAATAACTATGGCTACACCTTC
j_call: TRBJ1-2; clone_size: NA; v_call: TRBV25-1; d_call: NA; cdr3_aa: CASSEGGGAFYGYTF; cdr3_nt: TGTGCCAGCAGTGAGGGGGGAGGAGCGTTCTATGGCTACACCTTC
j_call: TRBJ2-2; clone_size: NA; v_call: TRBV6-6; d_call: NA; cdr3_aa: CASSYRRGNTGELFF; cdr3_nt: TGTGCCAGCAGTTACCGGAGGGGGAACACCGGGGAGCTGTTTTTT
j_call: TRBJ2-3; clone_size: NA; v_call: TRBV7-9; d_call: NA; cdr3_aa: CASRPSGTDTQYF; cdr3_nt: TGTGCCAGCCGACCTAGCGGCACAGATACGCAGTATTTT
j_call: TRBJ1-2; clone_size: NA; v_call: TRBV19; d_call: NA; cdr3_aa: CASITNYGYTF; cdr3_nt: TGTGCCAGTATCACTAACTATGGCTACACCTTC
j_call: TRBJ2-2; clone_size: NA; v_call: TRBV3-1/TRBV3-2; d_call: TRBD2; cdr3_aa: CASSQAGLVVGELFF; cdr3_nt: TGTGCCAGCAGCCAAGCGGGACTAGTCGTCGGGGAGCTGTTTTTT
j_call: TRBJ1-2; clone_size: once; v_call: TRBV5-1; d_call: NA; cdr3_aa: CASSSTVSISDGYTF; cdr3_nt: TGCGCCAGCAGCTCGACCGTTAGTATCAGCGATGGCTACACCTTC
j_call: TRBJ2-2; clone_size: NA; v_call: TRBV7-3; d_call: TRBD1; cdr3_aa: CASSSTGTGELFF; cdr3_nt: TGTGCCAGCAGTTCGACAGGGACAGGGGAGCTGTTTTTT
j_call: TRBJ1-5; clone_size: NA; v_call: TRBV25-1; d_call: NA; cdr3_aa: CASSGHGNQPQHF; cdr3_nt: TGTGCCAGCAGCGGACATGGGAATCAGCCCCAGCATTTT
j_call: TRBJ2-1; clone_size: NA; v_call: TRBV2; d_call: NA; cdr3_aa: CASTGLYNEQFF; cdr3_nt: TGTGCCAGCACGGGACTCTACAATGAGCAGTTCTTC
j_call: TRBJ2-5; clone_size: NA; v_call: TRBV29-1; d_call: NA; cdr3_aa: CSVGRNQETQYF; cdr3_nt: TGCAGCGTTGGGAGGAACCAAGAGACCCAGTACTTC
j_call: TRBJ2-1; clone_size: NA; v_call: TRBV6-2/TRBV6-3; d_call: NA; cdr3_aa: CASSYKAFEQFF; cdr3_nt: TGTGCCAGCAGTTATAAAGCGTTTGAGCAGTTCTTC
j_call: TRBJ2-3; clone_size: NA; v_call: TRBV7-2; d_call: TRBD2; cdr3_aa: CASSLAPSGGPHTQYF; cdr3_nt: TGTGCCAGCAGCTTAGCGCCCTCGGGAGGGCCGCATACGCAGTATTTT
j_call: TRBJ2-7; clone_size: NA; v_call: TRBV7-6; d_call: TRBD2; cdr3_aa: CASSLGVSSGRSSYEQYF; cdr3_nt: TGTGCCAGCAGCTTAGGAGTTTCTAGCGGGAGGTCCTCCTACGAGCAGTACTTC
j_call: TRBJ1-2; clone_size: NA; v_call: TRBV5-1; d_call: TRBD1; cdr3_aa: CASSPGGQGAPKYGYTF; cdr3_nt: TGCGCCAGCAGCCCAGGGGGCCAGGGGGCGCCGAAATATGGCTACACCTTC
j_call: TRBJ2-5; clone_size: NA; v_call: TRBV5-8; d_call: TRBD2; cdr3_aa: CASSLGAGGPVETQYF; cdr3_nt: TGTGCCAGCAGCTTGGGAGCGGGGGGGCCTGTTGAGACCCAGTACTTC
j_call: TRBJ1-1; clone_size: NA; v_call: TRBV12-3/TRBV12-4; d_call: NA; cdr3_aa: CASSFSVYTEAFF; cdr3_nt: TGTGCCAGCAGTTTTTCCGTTTACACTGAAGCTTTCTTT
j_call: TRBJ1-2; clone_size: few; v_call: TRBV6-5; d_call: NA; cdr3_aa: CASSSDKNYGYTF; cdr3_nt: TGTGCCAGCAGTTCGGACAAGAACTATGGCTACACCTTC
j_call: TRBJ2-7; clone_size: NA; v_call: TRBV4-1; d_call: TRBD2; cdr3_aa: CASSPGLVSAYEQYF; cdr3_nt: TGCGCCAGCAGCCCAGGACTAGTCTCTGCCTACGAGCAGTACTTC
j_call: TRBJ1-5; clone_size: NA; v_call: TRBV24-1; d_call: TRBD1; cdr3_aa: CATSLDRVCNQPQHF; cdr3_nt: TGTGCCACCAGTCTGGACAGGGTCTGCAATCAGCCCCAGCATTTT
j_call: TRBJ2-1; clone_size: NA; v_call: TRBV12-3/TRBV12-4; d_call: TRBD2; cdr3_aa: CASSFAGVEEQFF; cdr3_nt: TGTGCCAGCAGTTTCGCGGGAGTTGAGGAGCAGTTCTTC
j_call: TRBJ1-5; clone_size: NA; v_call: TRBV7-2; d_call: NA; cdr3_aa: CASSSTRGTNQPQHF; cdr3_nt: TGTGCCAGCAGCTCCACCAGGGGAACAAATCAGCCCCAGCATTTT
j_call: TRBJ1-4; clone_size: NA; v_call: TRBV7-2; d_call: NA; cdr3_aa: CASRPGITNEKLFF; cdr3_nt: TGTGCCAGCAGGCCAGGGATTACTAATGAAAAACTGTTTTTT
j_call: TRBJ1-2; clone_size: once; v_call: TRBV7-6; d_call: NA; cdr3_aa: CASSAQPGTHYGYTF; cdr3_nt: TGTGCCAGCAGCGCACAACCCGGGACTCACTATGGCTACACCTTC
j_call: TRBJ2-4; clone_size: once; v_call: TRBV4-1; d_call: NA; cdr3_aa: CASSQAAGARVIQYF; cdr3_nt: TGCGCCAGCAGCCAAGCGGCGGGGGCCCGGGTCATTCAGTACTTC
j_call: TRBJ1-2; clone_size: NA; v_call: TRBV15; d_call: NA; cdr3_aa: CATSRERDTNYGYTF; cdr3_nt: TGTGCCACCAGCAGGGAGAGGGATACGAACTATGGCTACACCTTC
j_call: TRBJ1-4; clone_size: NA; v_call: TRBV6-5; d_call: NA; cdr3_aa: CASSYGVNGEKLFF; cdr3_nt: TGTGCCAGCAGTTACGGTGTCAACGGGGAAAAACTGTTTTTT
j_call: TRBJ2-5; clone_size: NA; v_call: TRBV6-5; d_call: NA; cdr3_aa: CASSSELGTQYF; cdr3_nt: TGTGCCAGCAGTTCCGAACTTGGGACCCAGTACTTC
j_call: TRBJ2-1; clone_size: NA; v_call: TRBV6-5; d_call: TRBD2; cdr3_aa: CASSQLAGGRNEQFF; cdr3_nt: TGTGCCAGCAGTCAACTAGCGGGGGGGCGAAATGAGCAGTTCTTC
j_call: TRBJ1-4; clone_size: NA; v_call: TRBV7-9; d_call: NA; cdr3_aa: CASSLGTVDEKLFF; cdr3_nt: TGTGCCAGCAGCTTAGGCACGGTTGATGAAAAACTGTTTTTT
j_call: TRBJ1-4; clone_size: NA; v_call: TRBV6-5; d_call: NA; cdr3_aa: CASSYEGGRNEKLFF; cdr3_nt: TGTGCCAGCAGTTACGAGGGAGGAAGGAACGAAAAACTGTTTTTT
j_call: TRBJ1-3; clone_size: once; v_call: TRBV18; d_call: TRBD1; cdr3_aa: CASSPLSLSRDRDGNTIYF; cdr3_nt: TGTGCCAGCTCACCACTGTCTCTGTCCCGGGACAGAGACGGAAACACCATATATTTT
j_call: TRBJ1-5; clone_size: NA; v_call: TRBV4-1; d_call: NA; cdr3_aa: CASSQGRGQPQHF; cdr3_nt: TGCGCCAGCAGCCAAGGTAGGGGCCAGCCCCAGCATTTT
j_call: TRBJ2-7; clone_size: NA; v_call: TRBV3-1/TRBV3-2; d_call: NA; cdr3_aa: CASTPLGGTYEQYF; cdr3_nt: TGTGCCAGCACCCCTCTCGGCGGGACCTACGAGCAGTACTTC
j_call: TRBJ1-5; clone_size: NA; v_call: TRBV19; d_call: TRBD1; cdr3_aa: CASSIMGGQARNQPQHF; cdr3_nt: TGTGCCAGTAGCATTATGGGGGGACAGGCGCGCAATCAGCCCCAGCATTTT
j_call: TRBJ2-6; clone_size: once; v_call: TRBV18; d_call: NA; cdr3_aa: CASSPPTGQSGANVLTF; cdr3_nt: TGTGCCAGCTCACCGCCGACAGGACAGTCTGGGGCCAACGTCCTGACTTTC